Below, 13 T cell receptor beta chains from the same sample are listed, as sequenced in a study of radiotherapy plus CTLA-4 blockade in lung cancer. TCRdb's copy holds only in-frame clones and misses some; the assay was immunoSEQ multiplex PCR. This table has around 31,000 clones, 70% to 80% appearing once. Sequences were derived from peripheral blood, sampled from a patient treated with radiotherapy plus ipilimumab. Source of these receptors: a human donor with non-small cell lung cancer who had stable disease on radiotherapy plus ipilimumab.

The chain has TRBV19 and TRBJ1-1; 9 bases are shared with TRBD1. The germline CDR1 and CDR2 sequences are LNHDA and SQIVND (reference sequence). The CDR3 covers 18 residues. V lost 5 bases, J lost 4 bases, and 17 bases stayed unmatched. CDR3 loop: CASSPYLGTGRSATEAFF. The CDR3 bases are TGTGCCAGTAGTCCTTACTTAGGGACAGGGAGGAGTGCCACTGAAGCTTTCTTT.

The chain recombines TRBV6-1 with TRBJ1-1; 9 nucleotides agree with TRBD1. Trimming took 3 bases from V and 5 from J; bases not matched to a gene: 7. The length of the CDR3 is 15 residues. CDR1 is MNHNS and CDR2 is SASEGT in the germline V gene. The CDR3 is CASSDPGTGRTEAFF. CDR3 DNA sequence: TGTGCCAGCAGTGACCCCGGGACAGGGAGGACTGAAGCTTTCTTT.

The rearrangement links TRBV7-7 to TRBJ1-2, with 9 bases identical to TRBD1. There are 18 residues in the CDR3. The ends lost 5 bases at V and 6 bases at J; junction bases unmatched: 19. Germline lookup yields CDR1 SSHAT and CDR2 FNYEAQ (reference sequence). The DNA for the CDR3 is TGTGCCAGCAGCGCCTTTCCTTATCCGGGACAGGGCTGGGATGGCTACACCTTC. Its protein is CASSAFPYPGQGWDGYTF.

The CDR3 bases are TGCAGCGCCGCCCCCGGGACAGGGGTAAGGGACTATGGCTACACCTTC. Protein product: CSAAPGTGVRDYGYTF. V is TRBV29-1 and J is TRBJ1-2; 10 bases match TRBD1. The V segment lost 7 bases and the J segment 3 bases; nucleotides outside the gene matches: 14. There are 16 residues in the CDR3. In germline, CDR1 is SQVTM, CDR2 ANQGSEA.

This chain links TRBV11-2 with TRBJ2-7; D remains unclear. The CDR3 covers 14 residues. Germline V lookup: CDR1 SGHAT, CDR2 FQNNGV. CDR3 sequence: CASSLGSEIYAQYV. DNA of the CDR3: TGTGCCAGCAGCTTAGGGTCTGAGATCTACGCGCAGTACGTC.

This chain joins TRBV6-1 and TRBJ2-5; D assignment may be TRBD1 or TRBD2 (5 bases each). The CDR3 sequence is 12 residues long. CDR1 is MNHNS, CDR2 SASEGT, per germline. The germline V and J ends were trimmed by 1 base and 9 bases, with 9 bases remaining between them. CDR3 in DNA: TGTGCCAGCAGTGAAGGGGTGGGGGCCCAGTACTTC. As protein: CASSEGVGAQYF.

Only one count was recorded for this clone. The chain uses TRBV27 and TRBJ1-1; tentatively, D is TRBD1 (6 bases). CDR3 length equals 14 residues. Germline CDR1 and CDR2: MNHEY and SMNVEV (reference sequence). V shed 5 bases and J shed 5 bases, with 15 bases lying between them. CDR3: CASSPSGAGTEAFF. In DNA form, the CDR3 reads TGTGCCAGCAGTCCGTCAGGGGCTGGGACTGAAGCTTTCTTT.

The V call is TRBV2, the J call TRBJ1-4, with D possibly TRBD1 on 5 matching bases. Germline loops: CDR1 SNHLY, CDR2 FYNNEI. The CDR3 loop spans 16 amino acids. With 4 bases removed from V and 1 base from J, the gap between germline ends came to 13 bases. The CDR3 DNA reads TGTGCCAGCAGTGGTCAGGGTGGGGGAACTAATGAAAAACTGTTTTTT. This encodes CASSGQGGGTNEKLFF.

The CDR3 loop reads CASSLTSYPPSVETQYF. The CDR3 bases are TGTGCCAGCAGCTTAACCAGTTACCCCCCCTCAGTAGAGACCCAGTACTTC. The chain recombines TRBV7-2 with TRBJ2-5; D ambiguous. This CDR3 is built from 17 residues. V was pared by 2 bases and J by 4 bases, with 20 bases between. CDR1 is SGHTA and CDR2 is FQGNSA in the germline V gene.

V usage is TRBV10-3 and J usage is TRBJ1-2; D is perhaps TRBD1 (6 bases). Germline lookup yields CDR1 ENHRY and CDR2 SYGVKD. Between the trimmed V and J ends, which lost 3 bases and 4 bases, there was a span of 12 bases. The CDR3 extends over 14 amino acids. CDR3 sequence (DNA): TGTGCCATCAGTGAAGGGGGAGGAATCTATGGCTACACCTTC. It yields the protein CAISEGGGIYGYTF.

The genes are TRBV5-1 and TRBJ1-6, with a possible D match to TRBD1 (5 bases). The germline CDR1 and CDR2 sequences are SGHRS and YFSETQ. This CDR3 has 14 residues. V was shortened by 4 bases and J by 4 bases, with 9 bases between the two germline ends. The CDR3 DNA reads as TGCGCCAGCAGCACGGGACTGTATAATTCACCCCTCCACTTT. This codes for CASSTGLYNSPLHF.

The chain employs TRBV6-1 and TRBJ2-3; D gene uncertain. The CDR3 runs 14 residues. Trimming took 5 bases from V and 5 from J, leaving 14 bases between them. Germline CDR1 and CDR2: MNHNS and SASEGT. The DNA of the CDR3 is TGTGCCAGCAGTCCCGTCCCGACCCTAGATACGCAGTATTTT. Amino acid sequence: CASSPVPTLDTQYF.

This chain links TRBV10-2 with TRBJ1-2; D may be TRBD1 (5 bases). V shed 10 bases and J shed 2 bases, with 17 bases lying between them. Germline loops: CDR1 WSHSY, CDR2 SAAADI. The CDR3 contains 14 residues. Written as DNA, the CDR3 is TGCGCCACAACCCTGGGGGGAGACAACTATGGCTACACCTTC. Its protein product is CATTLGGDNYGYTF.